A selection of T cell receptor beta chains follows, all from one sample in a study of shared clonotypes between healthy human individuals. TCRdb's copy holds only in-frame clones and misses some; the assay was immunoSEQ multiplex PCR. The table includes around 1,000,000 clones, 70% to 80% detected once. What was sequenced was memory CD4+ T cells from PBMCs. These receptors were obtained from a man younger than 30 in good health. Some clones in this sample may be carry-over from other donors' samples. Each CDR3 is given with its conserved first and last residue. D genes are given only for firm matches. Rows give clone size only sometimes, using once, few, many, or a class for an expanded clone.

abundance,v_gene,d_gene,j_gene,CDR3aa,CDR3nt
few,TRBV5-1,-,TRBJ2-2,CASSLPAGLGTGELFF,TGCGCCAGCAGCTTGCCCGCAGGGTTAGGAACCGGGGAGCTGTTTTTT
-,TRBV4-2,-,TRBJ2-7,CASSQGLGGRSYEQYF,TGTGCCAGCAGCCAAGGTTTGGGGGGCCGCTCCTACGAGCAGTACTTC
-,TRBV21-1,-,TRBJ1-5,CASTRCHSNQPQHF,TGTGCCAGCACCAGGTGCCATAGCAATCAGCCCCAGCATTTT
-,TRBV5-6,-,TRBJ2-4,CASSLEGGENIQYF,TGTGCCAGCAGCTTGGAAGGAGGAGAAAACATTCAGTACTTC
-,TRBV9,TRBD1,TRBJ2-7,CASSQGISYEQYF,TGTGCCAGCTCACAGGGGATCTCCTACGAGCAGTACTTC
once,TRBV5-1,TRBD1,TRBJ2-7,CASSATGTGIYEQYF,TGCGCCAGCAGCGCAACCGGGACAGGGATTTACGAGCAGTACTTC
-,TRBV19,TRBD1,TRBJ1-5,CASSNLPGQSNQPQHF,TGTGCCAGTAGTAACTTACCGGGACAGAGCAATCAGCCCCAGCATTTT
-,TRBV5-4,TRBD2,TRBJ2-5,CASSLKLAGMETQYF,TGTGCCAGCAGCTTGAAATTAGCGGGAATGGAGACCCAGTACTTC
-,TRBV20-1,TRBD1,TRBJ2-7,CSARATGVAYF,TGCAGTGCTAGAGCTACAGGGGTGGCGTACTTC
many,TRBV20-1,-,TRBJ2-7,CSAFGNYEQYF,TGCAGTGCTTTCGGGAATTACGAGCAGTACTTC
-,TRBV7-9,TRBD1,TRBJ2-1,CASSLGTGDEQFF,TGTGCCAGCAGCTTAGGGACAGGGGATGAGCAGTTCTTC
-,TRBV9,-,TRBJ2-2,CASSVSTVGGELFF,TGTGCCAGCAGCGTATCCACGGTTGGGGGGGAGCTGTTTTTT
-,TRBV5-1,-,TRBJ2-1,CASSFAQPANEQFF,TGCGCCAGCAGCTTCGCCCAGCCGGCCAATGAGCAGTTCTTC
-,TRBV10-2,TRBD1,TRBJ1-1,CASTDGTGQVNTEAFF,TGCGCCAGCACCGATGGGACAGGGCAAGTGAACACTGAAGCTTTCTTT
once,TRBV5-1,TRBD2,TRBJ2-7,CASSWSGSPSYEQYF,TGCGCCAGCAGCTGGAGCGGGAGCCCTTCCTACGAGCAGTACTTC
-,TRBV14,-,TRBJ2-3,CASSQGGYTDTQYF,TGTGCCAGCAGCCAGGGCGGTTACACAGATACGCAGTATTTT
-,TRBV15,-,TRBJ1-5,CATSSLYGERNNQPQHF,TGTGCCACCAGCAGCCTCTATGGGGAAAGGAACAATCAGCCCCAGCATTTT